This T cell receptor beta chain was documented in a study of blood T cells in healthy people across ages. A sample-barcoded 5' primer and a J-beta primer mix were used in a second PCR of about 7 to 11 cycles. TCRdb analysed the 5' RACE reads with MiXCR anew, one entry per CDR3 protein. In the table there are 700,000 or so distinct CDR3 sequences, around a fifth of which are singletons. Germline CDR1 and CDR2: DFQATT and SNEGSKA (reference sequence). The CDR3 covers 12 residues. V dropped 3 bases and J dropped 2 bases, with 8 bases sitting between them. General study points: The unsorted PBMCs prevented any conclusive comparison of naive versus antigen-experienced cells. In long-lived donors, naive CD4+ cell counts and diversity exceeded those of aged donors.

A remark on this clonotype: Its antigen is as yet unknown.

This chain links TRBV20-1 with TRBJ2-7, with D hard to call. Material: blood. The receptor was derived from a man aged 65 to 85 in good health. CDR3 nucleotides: TGCAGTGCTAGGGCACAGACCTACGAGCAGTACTTC. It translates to CSARAQTYEQYF.